These T cell receptor beta chains were read from a single sample in a study of ipilimumab plus nivolumab after autologous stem cell transplantation. The data were produced by immunoSEQ multiplex PCR, yet TCRdb's version contains in-frame clones alone and is incomplete. The sample includes roughly 23,000 clones, less than 85% of them seen just once. Sequenced here: PBMCs, sampled in a trial of ipilimumab plus nivolumab as post-transplant consolidation. Receptors were obtained from a male donor with diffuse large B-cell lymphoma. CDR3s include the opening cysteine and the closing phenylalanine or tryptophan. D genes are given only for firm matches.

>18|TRBJ2-2|.|TRBV5-4
CASSLALGSRRDTGELFF
>14|TRBJ1-4|.|TRBV7-9
CASSPGRVDEKLFF
>14|TRBJ1-2|.|TRBV15
CATSREQERYGYTF
>17|TRBJ1-2|.|TRBV15
CATSREGDARKNYGYTF
>16|TRBJ1-3|TRBD1|TRBV11-3
CASSSLQGASGNTIYF
>16|TRBJ2-2|.|TRBV11-1
CASSLTRTPLAGELFF
>17|TRBJ1-2|.|TRBV21-1
CASSKDEASPTNYGYTF
>13|TRBJ1-5|.|TRBV7-9
CASSRFSNQPQHF
>13|TRBJ1-2|TRBD1|TRBV7-3
CASSSRTGQGYTF
>15|TRBJ1-6|.|TRBV6-1
CASQIRDLSNSPLHF
>14|TRBJ2-3|.|TRBV25-1
CASSGDSPGDTQYF
>15|TRBJ1-2|.|TRBV27
CASSLYIENRAGYTF
>14|TRBJ2-7|.|TRBV2
CASGGRDASYEQYF
>13|TRBJ1-4|.|TRBV2
CASIPGRGEKLFF
>15|TRBJ1-1|TRBD1|TRBV5-6
CASSLEDRLNTEAFF
>16|TRBJ1-2|TRBD1|TRBV19
CASSPRPGTENYGYTF
>12|TRBJ2-2|.|TRBV15
CATSPLAGELFF
>14|TRBJ2-5|TRBD2|TRBV4-2
CASSQSTSGETQYF
>15|TRBJ2-1|.|TRBV5-5
CASSLYNRYYNEQFF
>14|TRBJ1-2|.|TRBV27
CASSSVGGDYGYAF
>15|.|TRBD1|TRBV6-1
CASSGSRQGLHEQYF
>18|TRBJ2-3|.|TRBV5-1
CASSGVTSYSTMQDTQYF
>11|TRBJ2-1|.|TRBV7-2
CASQRANEQFF
>16|TRBJ2-1|.|TRBV7-3
CASSLAPISSYNEQFF
>15|TRBJ2-3|TRBD2|TRBV6-6
CASSFGLAGTDTQYF
>15|TRBJ2-3|TRBD2|TRBV4-1
CASSPLAGSTDTQYF
>13|TRBJ2-4|.|TRBV7-3
CASSLGPGDRKDF
>16|TRBJ2-1|TRBD2|TRBV10-3
CAITRTSGSAYNEQFF
>14|TRBJ2-5|.|TRBV10-3
CAISGDKYQETQYF
>15|TRBJ2-5|TRBD1|TRBV19
CASSIDGQGIQTQYF
>17|TRBJ2-3|.|TRBV2
CASSEGIGGFRTDTQYF
>15|TRBJ1-4|.|TRBV5-8
CASSKAGALNEKLFF
>15|TRBJ2-7|TRBD2|TRBV9
CASSVSGRAEHEQYF
>16|TRBJ2-7|.|TRBV18
CASSPRDPGDRYEQYF
>16|TRBJ1-2|.|TRBV19
CASSNLVGLPNYGYTF
>16|TRBJ1-6|TRBD1|TRBV7-8
CASSLAEQGLGSPLHF
>12|TRBJ2-1|.|TRBV5-1
CASREGVGEQFF
>17|TRBJ2-2|TRBD2|TRBV11-3
CASSLDPRTSSIGELFF
>12|TRBJ2-7|.|TRBV9
CASSSGDYEQYF
>13|TRBJ1-4|.|TRBV5-1
CASRRGTNEKLFF
>12|TRBJ1-5|TRBD1|TRBV29-1
CSVETGGQPQHF
>17|TRBJ2-3|TRBD2|TRBV27
CASSLSRLAGSTDTQYF
>14|.|.|TRBV6-5
CASSTDRRSYEQYF
>14|TRBJ2-3|TRBD2|TRBV30
CAWSLGLAIDTQYF
>13|TRBJ1-1|.|TRBV7-8
CASSLEASRGAFF
>14|TRBJ1-3|.|TRBV11-2
CASSWTGSGNTIYF
>14|TRBJ1-1|.|TRBV19
CASIDGASATEAFF
>15|TRBJ2-5|TRBD1|TRBV15
CATSRVGRGQETQYF
>13|TRBJ2-1|.|TRBV30
CAWSLDHYNEQFF
>14|.|.|TRBV5-6
CASSLYERSYEQYF
>14|TRBJ2-7|TRBD2|TRBV11-2
CASSFEGLYFEQYF
>16|TRBJ2-3|.|TRBV7-2
CASSARLGAPQDTQYF
>16|TRBJ2-1|.|TRBV7-8
CASSLSMGRGYNEQFF
>14|TRBJ2-2|.|TRBV29-1
CTPLGRVRTGELFF
>14|TRBJ2-1|TRBD1|TRBV30
CAWSRQGALNEQFF
>14|TRBJ2-3|.|TRBV5-1
CASTVADSTDTQYF
>13|TRBJ1-1|.|TRBV7-2
CASSPRINTEAFF
>17|TRBJ2-3|TRBD2|TRBV5-1
CASSTNSGGVDTDTQYF
>15|TRBJ2-7|.|TRBV5-1
CASSQGRRGTYEQYF